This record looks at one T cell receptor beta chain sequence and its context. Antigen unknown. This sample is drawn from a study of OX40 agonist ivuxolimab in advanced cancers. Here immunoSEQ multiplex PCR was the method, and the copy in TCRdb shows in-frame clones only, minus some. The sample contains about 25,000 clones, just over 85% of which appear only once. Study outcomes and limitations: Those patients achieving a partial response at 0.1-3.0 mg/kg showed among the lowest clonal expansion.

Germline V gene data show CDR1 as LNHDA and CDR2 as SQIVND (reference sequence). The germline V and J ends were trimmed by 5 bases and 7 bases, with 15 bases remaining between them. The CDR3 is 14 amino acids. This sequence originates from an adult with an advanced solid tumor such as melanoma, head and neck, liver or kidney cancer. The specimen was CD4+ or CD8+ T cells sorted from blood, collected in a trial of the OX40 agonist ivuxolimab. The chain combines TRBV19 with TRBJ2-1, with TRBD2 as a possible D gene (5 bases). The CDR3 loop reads CASSRTPEVNEQFF. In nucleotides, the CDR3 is TGTGCCAGTAGTCGGACCCCGGAGGTGAATGAGCAGTTCTTC.